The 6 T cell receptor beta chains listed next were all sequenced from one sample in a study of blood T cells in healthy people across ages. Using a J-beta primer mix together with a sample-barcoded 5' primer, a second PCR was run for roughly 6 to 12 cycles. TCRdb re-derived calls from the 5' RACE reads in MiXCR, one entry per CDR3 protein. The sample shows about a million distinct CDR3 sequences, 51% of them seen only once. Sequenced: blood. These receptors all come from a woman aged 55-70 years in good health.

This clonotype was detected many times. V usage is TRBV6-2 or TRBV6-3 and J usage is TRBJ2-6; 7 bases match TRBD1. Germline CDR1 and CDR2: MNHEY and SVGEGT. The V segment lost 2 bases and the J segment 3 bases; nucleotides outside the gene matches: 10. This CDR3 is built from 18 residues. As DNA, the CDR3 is TGTGCCAGCAGTTACCCGACAGGGTCTCATAATGGGGCCAACGTCCTGACTTTC. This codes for CASSYPTGSHNGANVLTF.

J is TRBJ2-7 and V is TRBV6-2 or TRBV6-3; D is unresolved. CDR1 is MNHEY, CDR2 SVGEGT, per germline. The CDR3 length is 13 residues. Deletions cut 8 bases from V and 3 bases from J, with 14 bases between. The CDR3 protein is CASGLSSIYEQYF. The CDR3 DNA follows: TGTGCCAGCGGCCTTTCCTCGATCTACGAGCAGTACTTC.

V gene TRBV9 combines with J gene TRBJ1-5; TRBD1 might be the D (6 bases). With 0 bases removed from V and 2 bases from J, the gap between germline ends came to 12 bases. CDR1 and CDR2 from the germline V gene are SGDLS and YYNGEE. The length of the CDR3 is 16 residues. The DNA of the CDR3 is TGTGCCAGCAGCGTAGGGGGGCAGGGAGGCAATCAGCCCCAGCATTTT. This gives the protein CASSVGGQGGNQPQHF.

CDR3 sequence (DNA): TGTGCCACCAGTGATTGGCGGACAGGCACCAAGGGCACAGATACGCAGTATTTT. Translated, it gives CATSDWRTGTKGTDTQYF. The chain is built from TRBV24-1 and TRBJ2-3; 7 bases are a match to TRBD1. CDR3 length: 18 residues. V was clipped by 2 bases and J by 1 base; unmatched bases: 11. Per the germline V gene, CDR1 is KGHDR and CDR2 is SFDVKD.

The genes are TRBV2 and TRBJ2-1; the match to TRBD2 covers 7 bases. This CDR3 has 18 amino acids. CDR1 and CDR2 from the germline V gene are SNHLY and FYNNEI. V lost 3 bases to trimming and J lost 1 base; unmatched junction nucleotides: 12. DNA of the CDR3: TGTGCCAGCAGTGACCCCATACTAGCGTACCCGTCCTACAATGAGCAGTTCTTC. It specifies CASSDPILAYPSYNEQFF.

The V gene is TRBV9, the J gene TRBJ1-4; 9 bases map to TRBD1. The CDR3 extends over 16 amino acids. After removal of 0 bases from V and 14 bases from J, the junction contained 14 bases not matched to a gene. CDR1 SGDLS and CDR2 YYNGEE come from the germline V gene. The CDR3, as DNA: TGTGCCAGCAGCGTAGGCCCCGGGACAGGGAAGGGCGGGCTGTTTTTT. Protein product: CASSVGPGTGKGGLFF.